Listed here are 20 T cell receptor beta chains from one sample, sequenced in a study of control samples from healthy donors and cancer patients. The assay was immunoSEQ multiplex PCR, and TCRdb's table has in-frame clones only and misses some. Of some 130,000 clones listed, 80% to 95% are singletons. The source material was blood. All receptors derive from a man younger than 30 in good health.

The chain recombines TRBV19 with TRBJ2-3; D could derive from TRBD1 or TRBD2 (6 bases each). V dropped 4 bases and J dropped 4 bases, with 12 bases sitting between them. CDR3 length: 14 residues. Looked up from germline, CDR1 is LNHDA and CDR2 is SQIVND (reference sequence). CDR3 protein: CASSRTRGADTQYF. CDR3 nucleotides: TGTGCCAGTAGTAGGACAAGGGGGGCAGATACGCAGTATTTT.

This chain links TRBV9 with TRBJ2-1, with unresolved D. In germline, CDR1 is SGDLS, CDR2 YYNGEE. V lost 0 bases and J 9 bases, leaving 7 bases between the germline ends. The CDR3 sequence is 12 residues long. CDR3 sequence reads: CASSVGDTEQFF. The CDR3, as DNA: TGTGCCAGCAGCGTAGGTGATACTGAGCAGTTCTTC. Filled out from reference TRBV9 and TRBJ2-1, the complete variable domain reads DSGVTQTPKHLITATGQRVTLRCSPRSGDLSVYWYQQSLDQGLQFLIQYYNGEERAKGNILERFSAQQFPDLHSELNLSSLELGDSALYFCASSVGDTEQFFGPGTRLTVL.

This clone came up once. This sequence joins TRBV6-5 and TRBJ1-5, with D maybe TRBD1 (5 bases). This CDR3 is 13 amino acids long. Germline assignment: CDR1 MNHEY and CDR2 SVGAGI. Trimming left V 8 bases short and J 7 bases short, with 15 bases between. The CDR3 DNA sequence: TGTGCCAGCGGGGAGAGGGGAGGACAGCCCCAGCATTTT. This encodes CASGERGGQPQHF.

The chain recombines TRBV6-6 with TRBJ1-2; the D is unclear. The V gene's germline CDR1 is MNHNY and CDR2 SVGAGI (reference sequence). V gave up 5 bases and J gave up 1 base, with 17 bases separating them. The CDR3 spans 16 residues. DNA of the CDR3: TGTGCCAGCAGTCTTCCCTCACGGGCCGATAACTATGGCTACACCTTC. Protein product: CASSLPSRADNYGYTF.

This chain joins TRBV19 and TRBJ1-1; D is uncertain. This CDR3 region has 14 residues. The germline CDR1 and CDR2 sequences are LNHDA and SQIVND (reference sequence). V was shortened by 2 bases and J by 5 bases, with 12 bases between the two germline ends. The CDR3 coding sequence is TGTGCCAGTAGTATATCCGGGGTCGGGACTGAAGCTTTCTTT. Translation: CASSISGVGTEAFF.

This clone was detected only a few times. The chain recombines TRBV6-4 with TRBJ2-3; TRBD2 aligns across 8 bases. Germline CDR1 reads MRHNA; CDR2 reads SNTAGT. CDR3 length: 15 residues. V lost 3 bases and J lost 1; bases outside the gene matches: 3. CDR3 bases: TGTGCCAGCAGTGAAGACGGGGGGGGCACAGATACGCAGTATTTT. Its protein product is CASSEDGGGTDTQYF.

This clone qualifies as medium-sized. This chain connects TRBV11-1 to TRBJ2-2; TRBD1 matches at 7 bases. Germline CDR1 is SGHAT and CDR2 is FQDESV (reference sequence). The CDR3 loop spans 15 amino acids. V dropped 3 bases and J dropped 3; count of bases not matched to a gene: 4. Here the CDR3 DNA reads TGTGCCAGCAGCTTCTCCAGGGGGTACACCGGGGAGCTGTTTTTT. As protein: CASSFSRGYTGELFF.

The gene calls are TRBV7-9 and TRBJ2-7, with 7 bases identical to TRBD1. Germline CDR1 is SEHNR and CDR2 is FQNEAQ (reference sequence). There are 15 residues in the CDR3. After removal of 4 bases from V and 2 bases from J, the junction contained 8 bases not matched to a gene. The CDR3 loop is CASSSGSGQTYEQYF. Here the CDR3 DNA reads TGTGCCAGCAGCTCAGGGTCGGGACAGACCTACGAGCAGTACTTC.

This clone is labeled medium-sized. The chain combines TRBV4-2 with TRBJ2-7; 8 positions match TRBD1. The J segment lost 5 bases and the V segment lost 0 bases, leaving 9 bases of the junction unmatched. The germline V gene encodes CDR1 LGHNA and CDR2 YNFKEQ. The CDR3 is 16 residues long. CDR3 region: CASSQDTGTGHNEQYF. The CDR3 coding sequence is TGTGCCAGCAGCCAAGACACCGGGACAGGCCACAACGAGCAGTACTTC.

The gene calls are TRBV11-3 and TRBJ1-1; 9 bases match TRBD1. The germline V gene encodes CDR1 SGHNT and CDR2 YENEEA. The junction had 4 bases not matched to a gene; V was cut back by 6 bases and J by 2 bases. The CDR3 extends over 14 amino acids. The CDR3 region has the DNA TGTGCCAGCAGACCGGGACAGGGTAACACTGAAGCTTTCTTT. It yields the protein CASRPGQGNTEAFF.

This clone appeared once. This CDR3 reads CASSDVSGANVLTF. In DNA, the CDR3 is TGTGCCAGCAGCGACGTATCTGGGGCCAACGTCCTGACTTTC. The chain combines TRBV9 with TRBJ2-6, with D unclear. The CDR3 has 14 amino acids. Germline CDR1 reads SGDLS; CDR2 reads YYNGEE. Between the trimmed V and J ends, which lost 3 bases and 1 base, there was a span of 5 bases.

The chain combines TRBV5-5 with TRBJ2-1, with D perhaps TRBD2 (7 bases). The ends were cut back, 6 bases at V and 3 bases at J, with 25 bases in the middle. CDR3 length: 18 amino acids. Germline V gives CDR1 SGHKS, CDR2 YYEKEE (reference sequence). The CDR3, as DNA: TGTGCCAGCAACCGGGGGGCCACACTAAGGTCGGACTACAATGAGCAGTTCTTC. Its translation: CASNRGATLRSDYNEQFF.

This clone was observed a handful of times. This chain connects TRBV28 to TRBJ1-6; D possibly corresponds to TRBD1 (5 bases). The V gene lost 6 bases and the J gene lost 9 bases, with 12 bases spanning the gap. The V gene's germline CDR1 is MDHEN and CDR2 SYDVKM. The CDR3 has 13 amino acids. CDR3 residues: CASSVGVTSPLHF. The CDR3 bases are TGTGCCAGCAGCGTGGGGGTAACTTCACCCCTCCACTTT.

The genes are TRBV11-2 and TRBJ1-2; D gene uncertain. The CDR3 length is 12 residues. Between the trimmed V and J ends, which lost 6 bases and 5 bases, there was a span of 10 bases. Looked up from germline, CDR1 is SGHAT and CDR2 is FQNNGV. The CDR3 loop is CASRAGSYGYTF. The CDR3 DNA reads TGTGCCAGCAGGGCGGGGAGTTATGGCTACACCTTC.

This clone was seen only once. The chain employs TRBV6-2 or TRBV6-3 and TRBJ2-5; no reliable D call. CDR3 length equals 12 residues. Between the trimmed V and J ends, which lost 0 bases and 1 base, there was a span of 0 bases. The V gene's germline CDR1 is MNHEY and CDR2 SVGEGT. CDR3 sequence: CASSYSQETQYF. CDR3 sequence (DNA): TGTGCCAGCAGTTACTCCCAAGAGACCCAGTACTTC.

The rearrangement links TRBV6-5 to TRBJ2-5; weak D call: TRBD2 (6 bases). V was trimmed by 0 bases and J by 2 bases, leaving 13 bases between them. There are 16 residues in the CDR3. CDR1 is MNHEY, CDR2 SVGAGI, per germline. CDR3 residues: CASSYSSLTRQETQYF. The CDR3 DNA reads TGTGCCAGCAGTTACTCATCGCTGACTAGACAAGAGACCCAGTACTTC.

The CDR3 region is CASSRTPGPGGPEAFF. The CDR3 nucleotides are TGTGCCAGCAGCCGAACCCCGGGACCCGGGGGCCCTGAAGCTTTCTTT. The rearrangement uses TRBV11-2 and TRBJ1-1; tentatively, D is TRBD1 (6 bases). The V gene lost 5 bases and the J gene lost 6 bases, with 22 bases spanning the gap. This CDR3 contains 16 residues. Germline V gene sequence: CDR1 SGHAT, CDR2 FQNNGV.

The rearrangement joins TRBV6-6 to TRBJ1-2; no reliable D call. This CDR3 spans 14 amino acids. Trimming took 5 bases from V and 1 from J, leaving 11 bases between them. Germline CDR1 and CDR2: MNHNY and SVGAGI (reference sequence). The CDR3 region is CASSDPGDNYGYTF. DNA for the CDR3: TGTGCCAGCAGTGATCCGGGAGATAACTATGGCTACACCTTC.

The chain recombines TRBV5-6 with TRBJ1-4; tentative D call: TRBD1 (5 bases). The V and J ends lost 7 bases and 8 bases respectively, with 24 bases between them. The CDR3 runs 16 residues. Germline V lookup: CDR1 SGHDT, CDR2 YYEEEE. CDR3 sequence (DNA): TGTGCCAGCTCCCCTTTTCGTCAGGGCGAATACGAAAAACTGTTTTTT. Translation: CASSPFRQGEYEKLFF.

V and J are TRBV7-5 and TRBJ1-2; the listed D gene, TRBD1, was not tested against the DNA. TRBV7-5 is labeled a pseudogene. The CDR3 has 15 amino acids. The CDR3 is CARSFRDRANYGYTF. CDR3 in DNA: TGTGCCAGAAGCTTCCGGGACAGGGCTAACTATGGCTACACCTTC.